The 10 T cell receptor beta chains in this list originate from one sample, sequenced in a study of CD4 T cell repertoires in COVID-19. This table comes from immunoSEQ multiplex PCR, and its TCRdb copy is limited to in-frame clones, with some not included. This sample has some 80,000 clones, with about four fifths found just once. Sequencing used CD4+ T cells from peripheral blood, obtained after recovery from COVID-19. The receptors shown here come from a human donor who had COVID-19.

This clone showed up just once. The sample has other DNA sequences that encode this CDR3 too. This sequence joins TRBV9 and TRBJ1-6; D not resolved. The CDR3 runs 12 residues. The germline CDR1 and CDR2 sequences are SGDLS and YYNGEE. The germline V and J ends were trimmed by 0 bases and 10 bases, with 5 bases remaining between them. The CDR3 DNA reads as TGTGCCAGCAGCGTAGAAGGATCACCCCTCCACTTT. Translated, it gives CASSVEGSPLHF.

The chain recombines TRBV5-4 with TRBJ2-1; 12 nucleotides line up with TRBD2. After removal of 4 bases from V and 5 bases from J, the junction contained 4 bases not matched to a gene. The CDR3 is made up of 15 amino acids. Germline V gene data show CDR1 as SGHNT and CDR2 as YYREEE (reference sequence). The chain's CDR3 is CASSARLAGDNEQFF. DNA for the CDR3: TGTGCCAGCAGCGCAAGACTAGCGGGGGACAATGAGCAGTTCTTC. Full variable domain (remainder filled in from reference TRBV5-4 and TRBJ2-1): ETGVTQSPTHLIKTRGQQVTLRCSSQSGHNTVSWYQQALGQGPQFIFQYYREEENGRGNFPPRFSGLQFPNYSSELNVNALELDDSALYLCASSARLAGDNEQFFGPGTRLTVL.

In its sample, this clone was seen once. CDR3 nucleotides: TGTGCCAGCGCTAGACGGGGACTCAGCACAGATACGCAGTATTTT. It encodes CASARRGLSTDTQYF. The J gene is TRBJ2-3, the V gene TRBV27; D might be TRBD2 (6 bases). There are 15 residues in the CDR3. CDR1 and CDR2 from the germline V gene are MNHEY and SMNVEV (reference sequence). Trimming cost V 8 bases and J 0 bases, with 15 bases left between them.

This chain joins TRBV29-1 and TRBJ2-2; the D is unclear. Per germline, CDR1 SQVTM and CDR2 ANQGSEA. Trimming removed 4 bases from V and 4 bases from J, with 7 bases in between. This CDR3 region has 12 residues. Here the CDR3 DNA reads TGCAGCGTTGTTCGGGCCACCGGGGAGCTGTTTTTT. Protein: CSVVRATGELFF.

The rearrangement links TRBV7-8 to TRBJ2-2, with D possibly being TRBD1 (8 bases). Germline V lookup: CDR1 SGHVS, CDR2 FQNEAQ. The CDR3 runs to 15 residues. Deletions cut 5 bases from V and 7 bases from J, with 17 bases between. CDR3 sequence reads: CASSRGQGGFGELFF. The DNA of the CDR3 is TGTGCCAGCAGCCGAGGACAGGGAGGGTTCGGGGAGCTGTTTTTT.

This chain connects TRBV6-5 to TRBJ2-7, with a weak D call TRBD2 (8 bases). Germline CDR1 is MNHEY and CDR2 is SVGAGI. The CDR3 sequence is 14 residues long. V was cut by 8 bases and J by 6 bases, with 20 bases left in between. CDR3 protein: CASRGGQTGGEQYF. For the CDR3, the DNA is TGTGCCAGCCGGGGGGGACAGACGGGCGGCGAGCAGTACTTC.

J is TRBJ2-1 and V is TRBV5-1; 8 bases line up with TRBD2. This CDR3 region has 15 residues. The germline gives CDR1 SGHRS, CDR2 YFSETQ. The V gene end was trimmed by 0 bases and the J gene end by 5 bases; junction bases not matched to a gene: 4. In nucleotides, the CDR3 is TGCGCCAGCAGCTTGGTCGGGGGGGAAAACAATGAGCAGTTCTTC. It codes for CASSLVGGENNEQFF.

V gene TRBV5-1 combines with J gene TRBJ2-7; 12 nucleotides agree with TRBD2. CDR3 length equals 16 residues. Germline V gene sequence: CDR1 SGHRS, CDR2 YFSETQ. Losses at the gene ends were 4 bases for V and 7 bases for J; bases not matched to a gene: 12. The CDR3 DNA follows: TGCGCCAGCAGCCCAGGACTAGCGGGGACCGCGGGTGAGCAGTACTTC. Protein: CASSPGLAGTAGEQYF.

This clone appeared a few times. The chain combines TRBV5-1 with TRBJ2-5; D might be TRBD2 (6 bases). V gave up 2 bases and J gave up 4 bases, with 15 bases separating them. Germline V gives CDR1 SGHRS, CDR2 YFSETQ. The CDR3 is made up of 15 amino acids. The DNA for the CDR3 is TGCGCCAGCAGCTTTAGCGGCTCCCAGGGAGAGACCCAGTACTTC. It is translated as CASSFSGSQGETQYF.

The CDR3 sequence: CASSLVGENQPQHF. In nucleotides, the CDR3 is TGTGCCAGCAGCTTAGTAGGGGAGAATCAGCCCCAGCATTTT. V is TRBV7-9 and J is TRBJ1-5, with D tentatively TRBD1 (5 bases). This CDR3 has 14 residues. The germline V and J ends were trimmed by 1 base and 4 bases, with 8 bases remaining between them. Germline V gene sequence: CDR1 SEHNR, CDR2 FQNEAQ (reference sequence).